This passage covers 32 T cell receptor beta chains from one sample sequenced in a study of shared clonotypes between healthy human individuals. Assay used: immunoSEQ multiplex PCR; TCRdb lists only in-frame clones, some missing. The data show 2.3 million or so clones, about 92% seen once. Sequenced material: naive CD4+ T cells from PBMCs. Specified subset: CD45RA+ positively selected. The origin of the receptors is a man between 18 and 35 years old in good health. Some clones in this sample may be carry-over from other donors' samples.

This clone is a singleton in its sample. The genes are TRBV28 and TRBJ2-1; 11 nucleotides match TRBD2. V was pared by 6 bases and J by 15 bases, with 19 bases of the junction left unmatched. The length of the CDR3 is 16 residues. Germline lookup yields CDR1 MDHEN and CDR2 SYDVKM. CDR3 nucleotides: TGTGCCAGCAGGGGACAGGGAGGAACTAGCGGGAGAAACCGGTTCTTC. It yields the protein CASRGQGGTSGRNRFF. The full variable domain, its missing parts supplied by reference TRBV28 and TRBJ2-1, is DVKVTQSSRYLVKRTGEKVFLECVQDMDHENMFWYRQDPGLGLRLIYFSYDVKMKEKGDIPEGYSVSREKKERFSLILESASTNQTSMYLCASRGQGGTSGRNRFFGPGTRLTVL.

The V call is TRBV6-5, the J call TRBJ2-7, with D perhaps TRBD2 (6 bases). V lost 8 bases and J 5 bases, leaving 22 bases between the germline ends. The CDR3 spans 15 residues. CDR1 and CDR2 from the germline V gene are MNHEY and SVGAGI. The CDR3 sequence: CASRKRRESSDEQYF. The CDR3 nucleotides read TGTGCCAGCCGTAAGCGGCGGGAAAGTTCCGACGAGCAGTACTTC.

The CDR3 region is CASSEIGTGQETQYF. In DNA form, the CDR3 reads TGTGCCAGCAGTGAAATTGGGACAGGGCAAGAGACCCAGTACTTC. The V call is TRBV25-1, the J call TRBJ2-5; 9 nucleotides match TRBD1. The V segment lost 2 bases and the J segment 2 bases; nucleotides outside the gene matches: 3. Germline V gene data show CDR1 as MGHDK and CDR2 as SYGVNS. The CDR3 loop spans 15 amino acids. Based on the CDR3 plus reference TRBV25-1 and TRBJ2-5, the full variable domain is EADIYQTPRYLVIGTGKKITLECSQTMGHDKMYWYQQDPGMELHLIHYSYGVNSTEKGDLSSESTVSRIRTEHFPLTLESARPSHTSQYLCASSEIGTGQETQYFGPGTRLLVL.

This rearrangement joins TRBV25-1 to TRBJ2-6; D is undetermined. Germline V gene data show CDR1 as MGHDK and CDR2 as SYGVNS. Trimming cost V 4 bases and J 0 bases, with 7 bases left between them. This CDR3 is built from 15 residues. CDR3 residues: CASSARISGANVLTF. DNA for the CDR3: TGTGCCAGCAGTGCCAGGATCTCTGGGGCCAACGTCCTGACTTTC.

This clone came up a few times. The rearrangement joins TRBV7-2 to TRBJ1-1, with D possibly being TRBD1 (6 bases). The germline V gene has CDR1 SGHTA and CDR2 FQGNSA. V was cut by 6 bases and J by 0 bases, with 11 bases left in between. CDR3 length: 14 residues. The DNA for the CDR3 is TGTGCCAGCAGGTCACAGGGCCTGAACACTGAAGCTTTCTTT. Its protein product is CASRSQGLNTEAFF.

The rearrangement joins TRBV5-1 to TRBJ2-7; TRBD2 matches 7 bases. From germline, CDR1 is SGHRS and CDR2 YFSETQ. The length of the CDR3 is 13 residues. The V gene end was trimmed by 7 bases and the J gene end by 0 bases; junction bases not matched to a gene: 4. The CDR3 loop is CASYGTNSYEQYF. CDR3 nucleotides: TGCGCCAGCTACGGGACTAACTCCTACGAGCAGTACTTC.

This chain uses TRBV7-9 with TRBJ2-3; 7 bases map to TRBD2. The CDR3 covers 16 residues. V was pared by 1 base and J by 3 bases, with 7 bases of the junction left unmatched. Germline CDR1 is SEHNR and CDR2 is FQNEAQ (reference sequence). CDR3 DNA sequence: TGTGCCAGCAGCTTAGAGAGGCTAGCGGTTACAGATACGCAGTATTTT. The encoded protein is CASSLERLAVTDTQYF.

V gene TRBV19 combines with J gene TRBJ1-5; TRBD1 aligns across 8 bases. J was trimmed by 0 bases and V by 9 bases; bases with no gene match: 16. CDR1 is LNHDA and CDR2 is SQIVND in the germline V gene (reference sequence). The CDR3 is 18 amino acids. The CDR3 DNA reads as TGTGCCAGCCGCACCGGACAGGGAATATTCTATAGCAATCAGCCCCAGCATTTT. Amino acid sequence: CASRTGQGIFYSNQPQHF.

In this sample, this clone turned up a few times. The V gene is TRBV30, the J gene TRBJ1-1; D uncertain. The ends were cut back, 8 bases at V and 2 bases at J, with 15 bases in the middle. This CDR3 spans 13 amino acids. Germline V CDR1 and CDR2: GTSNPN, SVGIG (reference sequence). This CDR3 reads CARTRGLNTEAFF. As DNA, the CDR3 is TGTGCCCGTACCCGGGGTCTCAACACTGAAGCTTTCTTT.

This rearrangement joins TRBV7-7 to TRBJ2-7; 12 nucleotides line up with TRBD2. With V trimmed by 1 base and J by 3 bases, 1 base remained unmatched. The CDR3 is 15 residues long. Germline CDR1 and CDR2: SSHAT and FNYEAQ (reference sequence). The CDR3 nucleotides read TGTGCCAGCAGCTTAGGGACTAGCGGGATCTACGAGCAGTACTTC. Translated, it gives CASSLGTSGIYEQYF.

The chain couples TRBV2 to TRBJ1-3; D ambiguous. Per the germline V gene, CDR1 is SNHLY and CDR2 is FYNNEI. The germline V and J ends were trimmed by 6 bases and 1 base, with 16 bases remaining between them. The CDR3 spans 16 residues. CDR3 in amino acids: CASSASLMGSGNTIYF. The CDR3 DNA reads TGTGCCAGCAGCGCCTCCCTTATGGGGTCTGGAAACACCATATATTTT.

CDR3 coding DNA: TGTGCCAGTAGTATGTGGGGGGCTCGCTACGGAAGTACGCAGTATTTT. Its protein is CASSMWGARYGSTQYF. The chain joins TRBV19 to TRBJ2-3; D tentatively fits TRBD1 or TRBD2 (6 bases each). In germline, CDR1 is LNHDA, CDR2 SQIVND (reference sequence). V was trimmed by 3 bases and J by 8 bases, leaving 21 bases between them. The CDR3 covers 16 residues.

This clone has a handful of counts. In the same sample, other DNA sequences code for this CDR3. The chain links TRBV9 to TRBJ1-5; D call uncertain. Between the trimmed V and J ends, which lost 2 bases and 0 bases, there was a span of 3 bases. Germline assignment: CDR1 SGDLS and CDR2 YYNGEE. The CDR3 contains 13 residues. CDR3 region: CASSVGSNQPQHF. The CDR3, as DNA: TGTGCCAGCAGCGTTGGTAGCAATCAGCCCCAGCATTTT. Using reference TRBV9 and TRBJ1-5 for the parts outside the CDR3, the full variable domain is DSGVTQTPKHLITATGQRVTLRCSPRSGDLSVYWYQQSLDQGLQFLIQYYNGEERAKGNILERFSAQQFPDLHSELNLSSLELGDSALYFCASSVGSNQPQHFGDGTRLSIL.

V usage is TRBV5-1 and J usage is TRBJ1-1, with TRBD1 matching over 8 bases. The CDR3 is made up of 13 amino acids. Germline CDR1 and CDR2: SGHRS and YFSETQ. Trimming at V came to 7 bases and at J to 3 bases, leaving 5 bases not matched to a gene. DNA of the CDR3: TGCGCCAGCCGTTCACAGGGGGACACTGAAGCTTTCTTT. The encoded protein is CASRSQGDTEAFF.

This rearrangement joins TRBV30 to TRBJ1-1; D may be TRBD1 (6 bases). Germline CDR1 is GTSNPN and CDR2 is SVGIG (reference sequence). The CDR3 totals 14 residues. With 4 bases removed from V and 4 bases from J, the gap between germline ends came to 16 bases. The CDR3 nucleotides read TGTGCCTGGACTCAACAGGGTTTCGGCACTGAAGCTTTCTTT. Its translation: CAWTQQGFGTEAFF.

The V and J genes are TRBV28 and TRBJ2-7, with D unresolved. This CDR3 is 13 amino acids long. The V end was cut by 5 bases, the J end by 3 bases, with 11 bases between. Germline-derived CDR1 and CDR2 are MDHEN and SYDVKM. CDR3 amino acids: CASSRSLLYEQYF. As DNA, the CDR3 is TGTGCCAGCAGTCGCTCGCTCCTCTACGAGCAGTACTTC.

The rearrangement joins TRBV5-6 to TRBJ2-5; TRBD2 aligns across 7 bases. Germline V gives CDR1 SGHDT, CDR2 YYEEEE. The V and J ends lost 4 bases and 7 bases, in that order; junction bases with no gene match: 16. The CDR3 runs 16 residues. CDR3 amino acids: CASSAKRTGGIGTQYF. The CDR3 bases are TGTGCCAGCAGCGCGAAGAGGACCGGGGGGATAGGGACCCAGTACTTC.

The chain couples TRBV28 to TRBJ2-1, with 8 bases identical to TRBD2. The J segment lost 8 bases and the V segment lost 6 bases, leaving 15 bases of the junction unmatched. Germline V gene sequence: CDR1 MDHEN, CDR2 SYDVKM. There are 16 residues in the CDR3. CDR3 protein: CASSMNGAGDSHEQFF. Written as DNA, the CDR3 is TGTGCCAGCAGCATGAATGGAGCGGGAGATTCCCATGAGCAGTTCTTC.

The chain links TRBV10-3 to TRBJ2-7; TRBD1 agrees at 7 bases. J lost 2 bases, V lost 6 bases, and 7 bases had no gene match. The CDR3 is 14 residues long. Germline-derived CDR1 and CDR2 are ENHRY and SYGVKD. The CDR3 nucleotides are TGTGCCATCAGGGCGACAGGGAAACCCTACGAGCAGTACTTC. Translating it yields CAIRATGKPYEQYF.

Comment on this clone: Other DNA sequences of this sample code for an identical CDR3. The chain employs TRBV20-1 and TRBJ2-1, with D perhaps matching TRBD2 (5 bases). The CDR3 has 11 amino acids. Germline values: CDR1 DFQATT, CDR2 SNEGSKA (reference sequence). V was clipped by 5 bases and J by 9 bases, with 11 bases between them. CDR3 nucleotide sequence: TGCAGTGCTGGCCCTCGGGGTGAGCAGTTCTTC. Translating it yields CSAGPRGEQFF.

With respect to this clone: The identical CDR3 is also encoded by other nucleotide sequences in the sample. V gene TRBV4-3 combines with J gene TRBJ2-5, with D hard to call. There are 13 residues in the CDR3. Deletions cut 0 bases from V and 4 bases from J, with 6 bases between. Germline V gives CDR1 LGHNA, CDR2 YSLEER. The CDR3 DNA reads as TGCGCCAGCAGCCAAGATTCTCGAGAGACCCAGTACTTC. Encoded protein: CASSQDSRETQYF.

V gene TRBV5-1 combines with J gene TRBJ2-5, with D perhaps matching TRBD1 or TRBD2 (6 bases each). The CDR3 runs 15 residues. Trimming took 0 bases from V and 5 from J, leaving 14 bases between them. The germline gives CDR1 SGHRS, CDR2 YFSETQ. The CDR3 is CASSLGQVSGETQYF. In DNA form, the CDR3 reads TGCGCCAGCAGCTTGGGACAGGTCAGCGGGGAGACCCAGTACTTC. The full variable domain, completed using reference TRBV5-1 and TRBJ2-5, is KAGVTQTPRYLIKTRGQQVTLSCSPISGHRSVSWYQQTPGQGLQFLFEYFSETQRNKGNFPGRFSGRQFSNSRSEMNVSTLELGDSALYLCASSLGQVSGETQYFGPGTRLLVL.

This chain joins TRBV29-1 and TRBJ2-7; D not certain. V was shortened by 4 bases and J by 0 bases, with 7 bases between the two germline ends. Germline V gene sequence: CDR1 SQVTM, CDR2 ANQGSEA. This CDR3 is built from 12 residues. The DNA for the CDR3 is TGCAGCGTTGTTCGGAACTCCTACGAGCAGTACTTC. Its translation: CSVVRNSYEQYF.

The CDR3 here is CASSDRAGLSSYEQYF. The CDR3 DNA sequence: TGCGCCAGCAGTGATCGCGCGGGACTGAGCTCCTACGAGCAGTACTTC. This chain joins TRBV10-2 and TRBJ2-7, with a tentative D call TRBD2 (6 bases). Deletions cut 3 bases from V and 0 bases from J, with 15 bases between. The CDR3 is made up of 16 amino acids. Looked up from germline, CDR1 is WSHSY and CDR2 is SAAADI.

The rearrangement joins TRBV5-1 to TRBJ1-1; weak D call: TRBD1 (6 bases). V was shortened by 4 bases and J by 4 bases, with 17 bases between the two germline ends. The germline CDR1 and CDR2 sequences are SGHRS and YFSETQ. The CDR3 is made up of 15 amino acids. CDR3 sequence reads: CASSKGDGRGTEAFF. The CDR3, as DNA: TGCGCCAGCAGCAAGGGGGACGGACGTGGCACTGAAGCTTTCTTT. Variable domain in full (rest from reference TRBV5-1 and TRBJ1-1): KAGVTQTPRYLIKTRGQQVTLSCSPISGHRSVSWYQQTPGQGLQFLFEYFSETQRNKGNFPGRFSGRQFSNSRSEMNVSTLELGDSALYLCASSKGDGRGTEAFFGQGTRLTVV.

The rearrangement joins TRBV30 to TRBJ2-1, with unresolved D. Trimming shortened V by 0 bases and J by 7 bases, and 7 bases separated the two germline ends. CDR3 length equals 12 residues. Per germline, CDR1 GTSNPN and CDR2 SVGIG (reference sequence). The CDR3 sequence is CAWSVSRNEQFF. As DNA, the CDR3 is TGTGCCTGGAGTGTAAGTAGAAATGAGCAGTTCTTC.

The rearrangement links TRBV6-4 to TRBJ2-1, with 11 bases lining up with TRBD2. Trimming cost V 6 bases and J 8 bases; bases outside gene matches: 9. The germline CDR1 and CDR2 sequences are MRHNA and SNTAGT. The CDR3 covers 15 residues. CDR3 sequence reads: CASSVTSGSTYEQFF. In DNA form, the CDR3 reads TGTGCCAGCAGCGTAACTAGCGGGAGTACCTATGAGCAGTTCTTC.

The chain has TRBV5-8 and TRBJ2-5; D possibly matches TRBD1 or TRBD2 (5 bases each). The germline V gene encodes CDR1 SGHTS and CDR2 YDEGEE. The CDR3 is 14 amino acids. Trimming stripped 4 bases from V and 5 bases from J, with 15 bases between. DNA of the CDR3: TGTGCCAGCAGCGGGAGACAGCTAGGGGAGACCCAGTACTTC. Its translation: CASSGRQLGETQYF.

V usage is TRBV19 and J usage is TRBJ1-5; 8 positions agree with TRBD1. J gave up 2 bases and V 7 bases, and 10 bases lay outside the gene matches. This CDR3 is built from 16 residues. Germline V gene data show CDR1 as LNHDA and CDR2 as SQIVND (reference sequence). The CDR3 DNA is TGTGCCAGTACCACGAAACAGGGGGGAGGCAATCAGCCCCAGCATTTT. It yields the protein CASTTKQGGGNQPQHF.

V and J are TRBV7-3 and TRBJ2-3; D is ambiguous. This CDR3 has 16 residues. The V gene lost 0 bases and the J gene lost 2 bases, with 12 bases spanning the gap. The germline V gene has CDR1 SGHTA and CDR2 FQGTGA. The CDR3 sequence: CASSLTPTGHTDTQYF. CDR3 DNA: TGTGCCAGCAGCTTAACCCCGACGGGCCACACAGATACGCAGTATTTT.

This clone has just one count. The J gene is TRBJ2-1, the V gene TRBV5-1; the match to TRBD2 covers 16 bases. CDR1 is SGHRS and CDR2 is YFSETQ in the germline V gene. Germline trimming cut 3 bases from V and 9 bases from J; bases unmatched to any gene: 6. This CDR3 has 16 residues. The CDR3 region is CASSSGTSGRVVEQFF. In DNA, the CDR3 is TGCGCCAGCAGCTCTGGGACTAGCGGGAGGGTGGTTGAGCAGTTCTTC.

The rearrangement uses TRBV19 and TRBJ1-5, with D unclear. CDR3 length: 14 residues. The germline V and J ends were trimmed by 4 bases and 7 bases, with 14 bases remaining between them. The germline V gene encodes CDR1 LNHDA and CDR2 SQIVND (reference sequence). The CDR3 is CASSTAPLGQPQHF. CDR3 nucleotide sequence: TGTGCCAGTAGTACCGCACCGCTGGGCCAGCCCCAGCATTTT.